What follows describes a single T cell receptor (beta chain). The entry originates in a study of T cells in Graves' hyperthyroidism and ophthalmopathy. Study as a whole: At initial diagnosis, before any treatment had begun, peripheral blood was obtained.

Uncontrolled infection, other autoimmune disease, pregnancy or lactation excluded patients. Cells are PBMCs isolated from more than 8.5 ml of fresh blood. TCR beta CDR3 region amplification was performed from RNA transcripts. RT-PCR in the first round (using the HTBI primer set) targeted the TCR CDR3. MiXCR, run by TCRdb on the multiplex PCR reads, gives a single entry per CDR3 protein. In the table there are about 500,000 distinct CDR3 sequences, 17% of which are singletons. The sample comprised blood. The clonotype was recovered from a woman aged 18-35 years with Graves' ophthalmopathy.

For the CDR3, the DNA is TGTGCCAGCAGCGGATCCGGGACAACAAGCACAGATACGCAGTATTTT. Translating it yields CASSGSGTTSTDTQYF. The chain carries TRBV11-2 and TRBJ2-3; tentatively, D is TRBD1 (6 bases). V lost 5 bases to trimming and J lost 0 bases, with 15 bases between them. CDR1 SGHAT and CDR2 FQNNGV come from the germline V gene. This CDR3 region has 16 residues. The full variable domain, its missing parts supplied by reference TRBV11-2 and TRBJ2-3, is EAGVAQSPRYKIIEKRQSVAFWCNPISGHATLYWYQQILGQGPKLLIQFQNNGVVDDSQLPKDRFSAERLKGVDSTLKIQPAKLEDSAVYLCASSGSGTTSTDTQYFGPGTRLTVL.